This T cell receptor beta chain is from a study of T cell responses to AZD1222 COVID-19 vaccine. V gave up 10 bases and J gave up 4 bases, with 8 bases separating them. Per germline, CDR1 MNHEY and CDR2 SMNVEV (reference sequence). The CDR3 totals 11 residues. Clones were read by immunoSEQ multiplex PCR, and TCRdb kept only the in-frame ones, dropping some. The sample records about 170,000 clones, 85% to 90% being singletons. This clone was counted only a few times. The sequences come from peripheral blood, collected on day 0 of AZD1222 vaccination. The chain couples TRBV27 to TRBJ2-1; D not certain. The receptor was isolated from an adult in good health. The CDR3 region has the DNA TGTGCCACCAAGGGTTACAATGAGCAGTTCTTC. This codes for CATKGYNEQFF.